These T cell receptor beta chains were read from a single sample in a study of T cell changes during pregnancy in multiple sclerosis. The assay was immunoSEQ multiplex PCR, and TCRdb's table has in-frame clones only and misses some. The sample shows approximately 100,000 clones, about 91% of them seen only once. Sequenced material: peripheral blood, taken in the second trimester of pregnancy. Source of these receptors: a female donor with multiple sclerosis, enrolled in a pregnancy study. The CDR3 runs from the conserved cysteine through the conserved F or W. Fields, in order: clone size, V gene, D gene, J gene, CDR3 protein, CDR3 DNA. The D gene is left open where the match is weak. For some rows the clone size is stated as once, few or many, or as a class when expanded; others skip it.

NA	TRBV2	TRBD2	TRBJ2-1	CASSGLSGSIGNEQFF	TGTGCCAGCAGTGGGCTTAGCGGGAGTATCGGCAATGAGCAGTTCTTC
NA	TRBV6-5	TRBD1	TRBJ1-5	CASRGQGANQPQHF	TGTGCCAGCAGGGGACAGGGGGCGAATCAGCCCCAGCATTTT
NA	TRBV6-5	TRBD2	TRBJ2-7	CASSEGTSGYEQYF	TGTGCCAGCAGTGAAGGGACTAGCGGTTACGAGCAGTACTTC
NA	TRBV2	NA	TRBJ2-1	CASNLANSYNEQFF	TGTGCCAGCAATCTAGCGAACTCCTACAATGAGCAGTTCTTC
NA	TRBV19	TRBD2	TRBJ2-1	CASSRLAEYYNEQFF	TGTGCCAGTAGTCGACTAGCGGAATACTACAATGAGCAGTTCTTC
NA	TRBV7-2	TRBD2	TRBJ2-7	CASSLAVRTSGSYEQYF	TGTGCCAGCAGCTTAGCGGTACGGACTAGCGGGAGTTACGAGCAGTACTTC
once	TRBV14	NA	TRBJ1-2	CASSQAGGGDYGYTF	TGTGCCAGCAGCCAAGCCGGGGGGGGCGACTATGGCTACACCTTC
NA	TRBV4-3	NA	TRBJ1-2	CASSQDPGDYGYTF	TGCGCCAGCAGCCAAGATCCAGGGGACTATGGCTACACCTTC
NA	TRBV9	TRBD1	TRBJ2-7	CASSIRDRGIDEQYF	TGTGCCAGCAGCATCCGGGACAGGGGTATCGACGAGCAGTACTTC
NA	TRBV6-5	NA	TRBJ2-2	CASSYQSGASTGELFF	TGTGCCAGCAGTTACCAATCAGGGGCTAGCACCGGGGAGCTGTTTTTT
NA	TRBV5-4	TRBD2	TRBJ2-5	CASSFAGGETQYF	TGTGCCAGCAGCTTTGCGGGAGGGGAGACCCAGTACTTC
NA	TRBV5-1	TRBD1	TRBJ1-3	CASSLDLRPRQGPGGNTIYF	TGCGCCAGCAGCTTGGACCTACGTCCCAGACAGGGGCCGGGTGGAAACACCATATATTTT
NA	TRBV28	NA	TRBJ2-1	CASSHLGQGLHEQFF	TGTGCCAGCAGTCACCTTGGACAGGGACTACATGAGCAGTTCTTC
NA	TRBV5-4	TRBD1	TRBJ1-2	CASSPSDRAGTYGYTF	TGTGCCAGCAGCCCCTCTGACAGGGCTGGGACGTATGGCTACACCTTC
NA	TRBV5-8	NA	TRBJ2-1	CASSLQGNEQFF	TGTGCCAGCAGCTTGCAGGGGAATGAGCAGTTCTTC
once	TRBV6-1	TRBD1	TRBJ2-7	CASSAGTGRYEQYF	TGTGCCAGCAGTGCCGGGACAGGGCGCTACGAGCAGTACTTC
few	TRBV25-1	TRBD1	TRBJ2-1	CASSEGQGAIYNEQFF	TGTGCCAGCAGTGAAGGACAGGGGGCGATTTACAATGAGCAGTTCTTC
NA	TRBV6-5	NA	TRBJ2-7	CATCREYEQYF	TGTGCCACCTGCAGGGAATACGAGCAGTACTTC
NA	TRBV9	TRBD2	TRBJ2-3	CASSGTSGITDTQYF	TGTGCCAGCAGCGGTACTAGCGGGATCACAGATACGCAGTATTTT
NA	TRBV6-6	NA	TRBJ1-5	CASSSVQGNQPQHF	TGTGCCAGCAGTTCGGTTCAGGGAAATCAGCCCCAGCATTTT
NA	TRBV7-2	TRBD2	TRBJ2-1	CASSLDSGTYNEQFF	TGTGCCAGCAGCTTAGATAGCGGGACCTACAATGAGCAGTTCTTC
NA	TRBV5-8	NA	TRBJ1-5	CASSLGGRVNQPQHF	TGTGCCAGCAGCTTGGGGGGGCGGGTCAATCAGCCCCAGCATTTT
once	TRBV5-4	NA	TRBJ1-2	CASRPAGDYGYTF	TGTGCCAGCAGGCCGGCAGGGGACTATGGCTACACCTTC
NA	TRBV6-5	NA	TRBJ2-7	CASGRVYEQYF	TGTGCCAGCGGCAGGGTCTACGAGCAGTACTTC
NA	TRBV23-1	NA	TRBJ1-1	CASSQSAARAEAFF	TGCGCCAGCAGTCAATCGGCAGCCAGGGCGGAAGCTTTCTTT
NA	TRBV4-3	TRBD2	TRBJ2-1	CASSQDRLAGGDEQFF	TGCGCCAGCAGCCAAGATCGGCTAGCGGGAGGGGATGAGCAGTTCTTC
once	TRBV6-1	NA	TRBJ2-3	CASQQGRRTDTQYF	TGTGCCAGTCAACAGGGGAGGAGAACAGATACGCAGTATTTT
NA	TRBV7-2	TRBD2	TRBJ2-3	CASSLARSGGRADTQYF	TGTGCCAGCAGCTTAGCGCGCTCCGGCGGGAGGGCAGATACGCAGTATTTT
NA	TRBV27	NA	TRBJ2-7	CASSPDYYEQYF	TGTGCCAGCAGTCCCGACTACTACGAGCAGTACTTC
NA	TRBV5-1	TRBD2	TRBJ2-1	CASSPWTSGSPSYNEQFF	TGCGCCAGCAGCCCATGGACTAGCGGGAGCCCTTCCTACAATGAGCAGTTCTTC
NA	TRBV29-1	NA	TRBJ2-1	CSVDSPSGNEQFF	TGCAGCGTTGATAGCCCCTCGGGGAATGAGCAGTTCTTC
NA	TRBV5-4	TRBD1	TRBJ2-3	CASSQPRQGGTDTQYF	TGTGCCAGCAGCCAACCACGACAGGGTGGCACAGATACGCAGTATTTT
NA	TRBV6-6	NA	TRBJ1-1	CASTIKSGNTEAFF	TGTGCCAGCACGATAAAGAGCGGGAACACTGAAGCTTTCTTT
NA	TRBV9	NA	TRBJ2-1	CASSGGGERPQFF	TGTGCCAGCAGCGGAGGGGGAGAGCGCCCGCAGTTCTTC
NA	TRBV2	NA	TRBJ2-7	CASSEVGFHEQYF	TGTGCCAGCAGTGAAGTCGGGTTCCACGAGCAGTACTTC
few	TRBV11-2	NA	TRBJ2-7	CASSLVTDVSYEQYF	TGTGCCAGCAGCTTAGTAACAGATGTGTCCTACGAGCAGTACTTC
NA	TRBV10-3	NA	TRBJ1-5	CAISLHRDQPQHF	TGTGCCATCAGTTTACACAGGGACCAGCCCCAGCATTTT
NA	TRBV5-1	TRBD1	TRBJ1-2	CASSELSGQANYGYTF	TGCGCCAGCAGCGAGTTATCGGGACAGGCAAACTATGGCTACACCTTC
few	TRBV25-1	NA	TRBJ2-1	CASRLNEQFF	TGTGCCAGCAGACTTAATGAGCAGTTCTTC
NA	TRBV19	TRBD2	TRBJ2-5	CASSSNLRDGGETQYF	TGTGCCAGTAGTTCTAACCTCCGGGACGGGGGGGAGACCCAGTACTTC
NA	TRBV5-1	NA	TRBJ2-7	CASSLQGTDYEQYF	TGCGCCAGCAGCTTACAGGGTACTGACTACGAGCAGTACTTC
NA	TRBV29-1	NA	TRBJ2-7	CSPPGRRWYEQYF	TGCAGCCCCCCAGGGAGGAGGTGGTACGAGCAGTACTTC
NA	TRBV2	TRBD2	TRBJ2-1	CASSQLAGGPSEQFF	TGTGCCAGCAGTCAACTAGCGGGAGGGCCAAGTGAGCAGTTCTTC
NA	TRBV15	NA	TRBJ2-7	CATSGSSGLYEQYF	TGTGCCACCAGCGGGTCCTCGGGACTCTACGAGCAGTACTTC
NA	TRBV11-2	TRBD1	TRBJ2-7	CASNIGGAVTRSYEQYF	TGTGCCAGCAACATAGGGGGCGCTGTTACTCGCTCCTACGAGCAGTACTTC
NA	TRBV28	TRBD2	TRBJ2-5	CASSFRRLAEETQYF	TGTGCCAGCAGTTTTCGGAGGCTAGCGGAAGAGACCCAGTACTTC
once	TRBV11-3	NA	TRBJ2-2	CASSPIRGANTGELFF	TGTGCCAGCAGTCCGATCAGGGGCGCGAACACCGGGGAGCTGTTTTTT
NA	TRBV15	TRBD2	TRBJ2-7	CATSSLFLADHSYEQYF	TGTGCCACCAGCAGCCTCTTTCTAGCGGATCACTCCTACGAGCAGTACTTC
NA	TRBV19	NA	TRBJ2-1	CASSIDLTLSYNEQFF	TGTGCCAGTAGTATAGATCTCACTCTCTCCTACAATGAGCAGTTCTTC
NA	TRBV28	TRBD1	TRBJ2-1	CASSPGTGAYNEQFF	TGTGCCAGCAGTCCCGGGACAGGGGCCTACAATGAGCAGTTCTTC
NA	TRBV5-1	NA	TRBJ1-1	CASSLAGSLEAFF	TGCGCCAGCAGCTTGGCCGGTAGTCTTGAAGCTTTCTTT
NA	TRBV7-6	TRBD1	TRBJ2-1	CASSLYEGTGYNEQFF	TGTGCCAGCAGCTTATACGAGGGGACAGGGTACAATGAGCAGTTCTTC
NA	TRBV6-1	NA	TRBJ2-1	CASSDPPPNEQFF	TGTGCCAGCAGTGATCCCCCTCCGAATGAGCAGTTCTTC
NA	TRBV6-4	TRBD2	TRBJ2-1	CASSVTSANEQFF	TGTGCCAGCAGTGTGACTAGCGCCAATGAGCAGTTCTTC
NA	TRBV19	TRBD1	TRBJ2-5	CASSTTGEETQYF	TGTGCCAGTAGTACGACAGGGGAGGAGACCCAGTACTTC